The rows below give T cell receptor beta chains drawn from one sample of a study of shared clonotypes between healthy human individuals. TCRdb's table, derived via immunoSEQ multiplex PCR, lists solely in-frame clones and lacks some. The sample comprises some 2.1 million clones, 85% to 95% of which are singletons, and 0.85% to 1.2% rests with the top ten. What was sequenced was naive CD8+ T cells sorted from blood. Receptors originate from a man aged 18 to 30 in good health. The conserved cysteine and the conserved F or W are not part of the CDR3 here. The order of the fields is V gene, J gene, CDR3 protein.

TRBV19,TRBJ2-7,ASSIGGGRVVEQY
TRBV27,TRBJ2-2,ASSQGAGATGELF
TRBV4-1,TRBJ2-5,ASSQDPGVETQY
TRBV9,TRBJ2-3,ASSVGIGDHPSTDTQY
TRBV9,TRBJ2-2,ASRDGGTGELF
TRBV7-9,TRBJ2-7,ASTTDRGQSYEQY
TRBV7-9,TRBJ2-7,ASSLGTLLHEQY
TRBV27,TRBJ1-3,ASRSWGEGGEDTIY
TRBV6-5,TRBJ2-1,ASSTLYNEQF
TRBV4-1,TRBJ1-1,ASSQDGYTEAF
TRBV9,TRBJ1-1,ASSVGEAGSTEAF
TRBV29-1,TRBJ2-1,SVDGLAGRNEQF
TRBV2,TRBJ2-5,ASRGQGRFEETQY
TRBV11-2,TRBJ2-5,ASSVGTADQETQY
TRBV14,TRBJ2-7,ASSQVGGRYYEQY
TRBV5-4,TRBJ1-6,ASSLSQGLSPLH